This T cell receptor beta chain comes out of a study of T cell repertoires in cytomegalovirus infection. About the research overall: Public signatures in TCR beta pointed to CMV infection and matching HLA type.

Broader study findings: The ex vivo response was dominated by HLA-C-restricted CMV-specific TCR beta clonotypes.

With respect to this clonotype: Its antigen is still unknown.

This CDR3 region has 14 residues. Germline V gene lookup returns CDR1 MRHNA and CDR2 SNTAGT. Trimming stripped 3 bases from V and 3 bases from J, with 11 bases between. TCRdb itself ran the reads through MiXCR, one entry per CDR3 protein. The profile covers some 940,000 distinct CDR3 sequences, with roughly 31% appearing a single time and over 11% taken by the ten largest. The gene calls are TRBV6-4 and TRBJ1-1; D is perhaps TRBD1 (6 bases). This TCR was recovered from a human donor in good health (CMV status not recorded). Some clones in this sample may be carry-over from other donors' samples. The source was cultured CD8+ T cells from PBMCs, collected from culture after CMV antigen stimulation. CDR3: CASSETGSDTEAFF. For the CDR3, the DNA is TGTGCCAGCAGTGAGACAGGATCAGACACTGAAGCTTTCTTT.